Sequencing of this T cell receptor beta chain was carried out in a study of beta chain features in type 1 diabetes. Study overall: Cells sorted and examined across all samples totaled 90 million to 120 million.

Expressed TCRB transcripts were sequenced, since all the RNA that had been isolated was reverse transcribed. Assay: immunoSEQ multiplex PCR; the TCRdb copy retains only in-frame clones and omits some. The sample holds 41,000 or so clones; approximately 61% are singletons and the top ten take about 1.7%. Each population that was sorted was more than 95% pure. In the case of this clone: Its specificity is not known.

The CDR3 is made up of 16 amino acids. The germline gives CDR1 SGHTA, CDR2 FQGNSA. V gave up 4 bases and J gave up 1 base; unmatched junction bases: 5. Study-wide results and caveats: A definitive answer on HLA type influencing TCRB rearrangement was not reached here. Naive, central memory and Treg TCRB repertoires seemed to resemble each other more closely in patients than they did in healthy donors. Moderate but significant shortening of TCRB CDR3s was recorded in all four CD4+ subsets from Type 1 diabetes patients.

The TCR comes from a man younger than 45 with type 1 diabetes. Some clones in this sample may be carry-over from other donors' samples. This chain links TRBV7-2 with TRBJ2-2, with 8 bases matching TRBD1. The sequencing input was Tregs from blood. CDR3 sequence (DNA): TGTGCCAGCAGCTACCGGACAGGGAGGAACACCGGGGAGCTGTTTTTT. Translation gives CASSYRTGRNTGELFF. The entire variable domain, with the rest obtained from reference TRBV7-2 and TRBJ2-2, is as follows: GAGVSQSPSNKVTEKGKDVELRCDPISGHTALYWYRQSLGQGLEFLIYFQGNSAPDKSGLPSDRFSAERTGGSVSTLTIQRTQQEDSAVYLCASSYRTGRNTGELFFGEGSRLTVL.